The 28 T cell receptor beta chains below all came from one sample that was sequenced in a study of cytomegalovirus exposure and HLA in healthy donors. A multiplex PCR was run with 60 Vbeta primers and 13 Jbeta primers. Assay used: immunoSEQ multiplex PCR; TCRdb lists only in-frame clones, some missing. Among 95,000 to 150,000 clones listed, 70% to 80% were seen once. The specimen sequenced was PBMCs. These receptors all stem from a woman between 40 and 50 years old in good health and CMV-seropositive.

This chain links TRBV20-1 with TRBJ1-1; D is ambiguous. The V end lost 5 bases, the J end lost 1 base, and 5 bases lay between the germline ends. CDR3 length: 11 amino acids. The germline V gene has CDR1 DFQATT and CDR2 SNEGSKA (reference sequence). The CDR3 protein is CSARENTEAFF. CDR3 DNA sequence: TGCAGTGCTCGGGAGAACACTGAAGCTTTCTTT.

This chain uses TRBV18 with TRBJ2-7; 7 bases agree with TRBD1. Trimming took 2 bases from V and 3 from J; bases not matched to a gene: 1. The germline V gene has CDR1 KGHSH and CDR2 LQKENI. The length of the CDR3 is 13 residues. The DNA of the CDR3 is TGTGCCAGCTCACCAAACAGGGGCTACGAGCAGTACTTC. This translates into CASSPNRGYEQYF.

For the CDR3, the DNA is TGTGCCAGCAGTGCGATGACAGGAACTAGCACAGATACGCAGTATTTT. This sequence encodes CASSAMTGTSTDTQYF. The chain has TRBV6-1 and TRBJ2-3; a weak D match, TRBD1 (6 bases). V was clipped by 4 bases and J by 0 bases, with 14 bases between them. The CDR3 sequence is 16 residues long. From germline, CDR1 is MNHNS and CDR2 SASEGT.

The J gene is TRBJ1-2, the V gene TRBV5-4; the D gene is possibly TRBD1 (6 bases). The CDR3 runs to 12 residues. The V gene's germline CDR1 is SGHNT and CDR2 YYREEE (reference sequence). V dropped 3 bases and J dropped 7 bases, with 10 bases sitting between them. CDR3 residues: CASSSGTTGYTF. Here the CDR3 DNA reads TGTGCCAGCAGCTCGGGGACAACTGGCTACACCTTC.

The chain combines TRBV6-1 with TRBJ1-2; 8 bases fit TRBD1. J lost 8 bases, V lost 6 bases, and 14 bases had no gene match. Germline V gene data show CDR1 as MNHNS and CDR2 as SASEGT. The CDR3 has 15 residues. The CDR3 protein is CASSAYGQGDEGYTF. The CDR3 DNA follows: TGTGCCAGCAGCGCCTATGGACAGGGCGATGAGGGCTACACCTTC.

The rearrangement joins TRBV7-9 to TRBJ2-3; 9 bases line up with TRBD1. The V and J ends lost 5 bases and 3 bases, in that order; junction bases with no gene match: 6. The CDR3 totals 15 residues. Germline V lookup: CDR1 SEHNR, CDR2 FQNEAQ (reference sequence). The CDR3 reads CASSEGQGRTDTQYF. For the CDR3, the DNA is TGTGCCAGCAGCGAGGGACAGGGTAGAACAGATACGCAGTATTTT.

V and J are TRBV7-9 and TRBJ2-3; D gene ambiguous. The CDR3 runs to 13 residues. Trimming cost V 7 bases and J 3 bases, with 11 bases left between them. CDR1 and CDR2 from the germline V gene are SEHNR and FQNEAQ (reference sequence). As DNA, the CDR3 is TGTGCCAGCACCTCTAGTTATACAGATACGCAGTATTTT. Translating gives CASTSSYTDTQYF.

The J gene is TRBJ1-4, the V gene TRBV4-3; D is perhaps TRBD1 (5 bases). V was cut by 1 base and J by 6 bases, with 12 bases left in between. The CDR3 runs to 15 residues. Germline V lookup: CDR1 LGHNA, CDR2 YSLEER. CDR3 sequence reads: CASSQAVRDDEKLFF. The DNA of the CDR3 is TGCGCCAGCAGCCAAGCAGTCAGGGATGATGAAAAACTGTTTTTT.

This sequence joins TRBV6-1 and TRBJ1-1; TRBD1 matches 7 bases. The CDR3 covers 14 residues. After removal of 6 bases from V and 1 base from J, the junction contained 5 bases not matched to a gene. CDR1 and CDR2 from the germline V gene are MNHNS and SASEGT. The CDR3 DNA sequence: TGTGCCAGCAGCTATGACAGGGCGAACACTGAAGCTTTCTTT. Translated: CASSYDRANTEAFF.

The genes are TRBV2 and TRBJ1-5; 11 bases are shared with TRBD1. The J segment lost 6 bases and the V segment lost 6 bases, leaving 7 bases of the junction unmatched. Germline V gene lookup returns CDR1 SNHLY and CDR2 FYNNEI. The CDR3 spans 15 residues. The CDR3 bases are TGTGCCAGCAGCGCCCGGGGGACAGGGGGTCAGCCCCAGCATTTT. It encodes CASSARGTGGQPQHF.

This clone turned up a few times. The V call is TRBV4-1, the J call TRBJ1-1; D remains unclear. The CDR3 contains 15 residues. The V end lost 0 bases, the J end lost 2 bases, and 10 bases lay between the germline ends. Germline CDR1 is MGHRA and CDR2 is YSYEKL. CDR3 in DNA: TGCGCCAGCAGCCAAGATCGGCCAGGAAACACTGAAGCTTTCTTT. It translates to CASSQDRPGNTEAFF.

The chain carries TRBV2 and TRBJ2-7; 9 nucleotides match TRBD1. In germline, CDR1 is SNHLY, CDR2 FYNNEI. The CDR3 is 14 residues long. V lost 4 bases to trimming and J lost 4 bases; unmatched junction nucleotides: 5. Here the CDR3 reads CASSAGTGYYEQYF. The DNA for the CDR3 is TGTGCCAGCAGTGCCGGGACAGGGTATTACGAGCAGTACTTC.

The chain combines TRBV7-9 with TRBJ1-2, with 8 positions matching TRBD1. V dropped 4 bases and J dropped 0; count of bases not matched to a gene: 10. The CDR3 loop spans 17 amino acids. Germline values: CDR1 SEHNR, CDR2 FQNEAQ (reference sequence). In DNA, the CDR3 is TGTGCCAGCAGCTCCCCCGGGACAGGCCTCGCTAACTATGGCTACACCTTC. This sequence encodes CASSSPGTGLANYGYTF.

The chain uses TRBV18 and TRBJ1-1; D remains unclear. Germline loops: CDR1 KGHSH, CDR2 LQKENI. With 7 bases removed from V and 5 bases from J, the gap between germline ends came to 17 bases. The CDR3 has 14 amino acids. The CDR3 region has the DNA TGTGCCAGCTACAGCACGTCCCGGGGTACTGAAGCTTTCTTT. Residues: CASYSTSRGTEAFF.

The V gene is TRBV25-1, the J gene TRBJ2-7; TRBD1 matches at 8 bases. V shed 4 bases and J 3 bases; nucleotides not matched to a gene: 5. CDR1 and CDR2 (germline): MGHDK, SYGVNS. CDR3 size: 14 residues. The CDR3 reads CASSATGQGYEQYF. The CDR3 nucleotides read TGTGCCAGCAGTGCGACAGGACAGGGCTACGAGCAGTACTTC.

This clone was observed a handful of times. This rearrangement joins TRBV27 to TRBJ1-1; 9 bases are shared with TRBD1. The junction had 8 bases not matched to a gene; V was cut back by 6 bases and J by 0 bases. The CDR3 runs to 16 residues. In germline, CDR1 is MNHEY, CDR2 SMNVEV (reference sequence). The CDR3 loop is CASSPLGTGLNTEAFF. CDR3 sequence (DNA): TGTGCCAGCAGCCCTTTAGGGACAGGGTTGAACACTGAAGCTTTCTTT.

J is TRBJ2-2 and V is TRBV7-9, with 8 bases matching TRBD1. CDR1 and CDR2 (germline): SEHNR, FQNEAQ (reference sequence). V was pared by 6 bases and J by 3 bases, with 9 bases of the junction left unmatched. This CDR3 is built from 16 residues. CDR3 residues: CASSRQGAIHTGELFF. CDR3 nucleotide sequence: TGTGCCAGCAGTCGCCAGGGGGCGATACACACCGGGGAGCTGTTTTTT.

This clone showed up just a few times. The chain uses TRBV10-3 and TRBJ1-1; no clear D. The CDR3 has 13 amino acids. Germline values: CDR1 ENHRY, CDR2 SYGVKD. Trimming shortened V by 4 bases and J by 5 bases, and 11 bases separated the two germline ends. The CDR3 region has the DNA TGTGCCATCAGTGGGGCAGGAGGAACTGAAGCTTTCTTT. Protein product: CAISGAGGTEAFF.

In regard to this clone: This CDR3 is also generated by other DNA sequences in the sample. The rearrangement links TRBV18 to TRBJ1-4, with 7 bases matching TRBD1. The J segment lost 5 bases and the V segment lost 3 bases, leaving 0 bases of the junction unmatched. Germline V gene data show CDR1 as KGHSH and CDR2 as LQKENI. The CDR3 covers 13 residues. CDR3 in DNA: TGTGCCAGCTCACCGGGACAGAATGAAAAACTGTTTTTT. Translation gives CASSPGQNEKLFF. The entire variable domain, with the rest obtained from reference TRBV18 and TRBJ1-4, is as follows: NAGVMQNPRHLVRRRGQEARLRCSPMKGHSHVYWYRQLPEEGLKFMVYLQKENIIDESGMPKERFSAEFPKEGPSILRIQQVVRGDSAAYFCASSPGQNEKLFFGSGTQLSVL.

The chain couples TRBV29-1 to TRBJ2-3; TRBD1 matches at 7 bases. J lost 9 bases, V lost 6 bases, and 6 bases had no gene match. The CDR3 covers 11 residues. Germline-derived CDR1 and CDR2 are SQVTM and ANQGSEA. CDR3 DNA: TGCAGCGTCCCCCGGGACAGCACGCAGTATTTT. This sequence encodes CSVPRDSTQYF.

The V gene is TRBV5-5, the J gene TRBJ1-5; 10 nucleotides match TRBD1. The V gene end was trimmed by 3 bases and the J gene end by 6 bases; junction bases not matched to a gene: 9. CDR3 size: 16 residues. Germline loops: CDR1 SGHKS, CDR2 YYEKEE (reference sequence). The CDR3 DNA is TGTGCCAGCAGCTCGCGGACAGGGGGAGAGGGTCAGCCCCAGCATTTT. Encoded protein: CASSSRTGGEGQPQHF.

The CDR3 reads CASRTTGDGGYTF. CDR3 bases: TGTGCCAGCAGGACGACAGGGGATGGTGGCTACACCTTC. V is TRBV6-1 and J is TRBJ1-2; 8 bases agree with TRBD1. This CDR3 has 13 residues. The trim removed 6 bases at V and 7 bases at J, leaving 7 bases unmatched. Germline V gives CDR1 MNHNS, CDR2 SASEGT.

The J gene is TRBJ1-2, the V gene TRBV19; D is unresolved. The CDR3 is 13 amino acids. CDR1 and CDR2 (germline): LNHDA, SQIVND (reference sequence). V shed 5 bases and J shed 3 bases, with 10 bases lying between them. CDR3 DNA sequence: TGTGCCAGTAGTGTTCAGGACTACTATGGCTACACCTTC. As protein: CASSVQDYYGYTF.

This CDR3 is CASSEVRQETQYF. As DNA, the CDR3 is TGTGCCAGCAGTGAAGTCAGACAAGAGACCCAGTACTTC. V is TRBV6-1 and J is TRBJ2-5, with D hard to call. The CDR3 has 13 residues. With 1 base removed from V and 2 bases from J, the gap between germline ends came to 5 bases. Germline V gene lookup returns CDR1 MNHNS and CDR2 SASEGT.

The chain joins TRBV6-5 to TRBJ2-6; D is possibly TRBD2 (5 bases). V lost 4 bases, J lost 1 base, and 8 bases lay in between. CDR3 length: 15 residues. Germline V CDR1 and CDR2: MNHEY, SVGAGI. The DNA for the CDR3 is TGTGCCAGCAGTTCGGGAAGTTCTGGGGCCAACGTCCTGACTTTC. This codes for CASSSGSSGANVLTF.

The chain carries TRBV5-6 and TRBJ2-7, with 7 bases that match TRBD1. CDR1 SGHDT and CDR2 YYEEEE come from the germline V gene. V lost 3 bases and J lost 1; bases outside the gene matches: 7. This CDR3 comprises 15 residues. The DNA for the CDR3 is TGTGCCAGCAGCTGGATGGGACAGATATCCTACGAGCAGTACTTC. It translates to CASSWMGQISYEQYF.

V usage is TRBV13 and J usage is TRBJ2-2; a possible D gene is TRBD2 (6 bases). CDR3 size: 13 residues. Germline V gives CDR1 PRHDT, CDR2 FYEKMQ (reference sequence). Trimming removed 6 bases at V and 8 bases at J, with 13 bases between. The CDR3 region has the DNA TGTGCCAGCAGGGCGGGACTGAGTGGGGAGCTGTTTTTT. The encoded protein is CASRAGLSGELFF.

In this sample, this clone turned up once. V gene TRBV4-3 combines with J gene TRBJ2-4; 7 bases agree with TRBD2. Trimming cost V 0 bases and J 6 bases; bases outside gene matches: 26. Germline loops: CDR1 LGHNA, CDR2 YSLEER. This CDR3 is 22 amino acids long. CDR3 amino acids: CASSQDFGDTQTQREPLNIQYF. The CDR3 DNA follows: TGCGCCAGCAGCCAAGATTTCGGAGATACTCAGACTCAGCGGGAACCCTTAAACATTCAGTACTTC.